The 26 T cell receptor beta chains presented below share a single source sample, sequenced in a study of blood T cell repertoires in COVID-19. The repertoire was sequenced with immunoSEQ multiplex PCR; TCRdb's copy has only in-frame clones and lacks some. Here the sample spans roughly 300,000 clones, roughly nine tenths being singletons. Sequencing used PBMCs or T cells enriched from blood (not recorded which). Source of these receptors: a woman aged 25 to 39 who had recovered from COVID-19.

The chain carries TRBV6-5 and TRBJ2-7; maybe TRBD1 (6 bases). The CDR3 length is 13 residues. Per germline, CDR1 MNHEY and CDR2 SVGAGI. Trimming cost V 6 bases and J 1 base, with 10 bases left between them. The CDR3 region has the DNA TGTGCCAGCAGCAGGGGCCCATCCTACGAGCAGTACTTC. Its protein is CASSRGPSYEQYF.

V gene TRBV28 combines with J gene TRBJ1-1; 9 bases align to TRBD1. The CDR3 runs 16 residues. The J segment lost 1 base and the V segment lost 5 bases, leaving 8 bases of the junction unmatched. Germline V gene sequence: CDR1 MDHEN, CDR2 SYDVKM. The chain's CDR3 is CASSQGGQGANTEAFF. As DNA, the CDR3 is TGTGCCAGCAGTCAAGGGGGACAGGGCGCGAACACTGAAGCTTTCTTT. The entire variable domain, with the rest obtained from reference TRBV28 and TRBJ1-1, is as follows: DVKVTQSSRYLVKRTGEKVFLECVQDMDHENMFWYRQDPGLGLRLIYFSYDVKMKEKGDIPEGYSVSREKKERFSLILESASTNQTSMYLCASSQGGQGANTEAFFGQGTRLTVV.

Only one count was recorded for this clone. The rearrangement links TRBV18 to TRBJ2-6; 7 bases fit TRBD1. CDR1 is KGHSH, CDR2 LQKENI, per germline. J was trimmed by 2 bases and V by 6 bases; bases with no gene match: 4. This CDR3 comprises 15 residues. The CDR3 region has the DNA TGTGCCAGCTCCCCCGGACAGGCTGGGGCCAACGTCCTGACTTTC. The encoded protein is CASSPGQAGANVLTF.

The V and J genes are TRBV9 and TRBJ1-4; 8 nucleotides align to TRBD1. V shed 4 bases, J shed 0 bases, and the junction held 2 bases outside the gene matches. The CDR3 extends over 15 amino acids. Germline lookup yields CDR1 SGDLS and CDR2 YYNGEE. The CDR3 nucleotides are TGTGCCAGCAGCTGGGGACAGGCAACTAATGAAAAACTGTTTTTT. Protein product: CASSWGQATNEKLFF.

The chain links TRBV7-2 to TRBJ1-1; 7 bases are shared with TRBD1. V was pared by 5 bases and J by 7 bases, with 16 bases of the junction left unmatched. Germline assignment: CDR1 SGHTA and CDR2 FQGNSA. This CDR3 is built from 16 residues. CDR3 DNA: TGTGCCAGCAGCCCTAGAGTAGGGGCAGGGGGAGTTGAAGCTTTCTTT. Translating it yields CASSPRVGAGGVEAFF.

The CDR3 DNA reads as TGTGCCAGCAGTAGCCCGACAGGGAAGGACACTGAAGCTTTCTTT. Its translation: CASSSPTGKDTEAFF. This chain connects TRBV28 to TRBJ1-1, with 7 bases fitting TRBD1. CDR1 is MDHEN, CDR2 SYDVKM, per germline. The CDR3 is 15 residues long. Trimming took 5 bases from V and 3 from J; bases not matched to a gene: 9.

In nucleotides, the CDR3 is TGTGCCAGCAGCCCGGGTAGCAATCAGCCCCAGCATTTT. It encodes CASSPGSNQPQHF. V gene TRBV7-8 combines with J gene TRBJ1-5; D ambiguous. The germline V gene encodes CDR1 SGHVS and CDR2 FQNEAQ. With 5 bases removed from V and 0 bases from J, the gap between germline ends came to 5 bases. The CDR3 loop spans 13 amino acids.

This chain links TRBV11-3 with TRBJ2-7, with TRBD1 identical over 7 bases. This CDR3 contains 15 residues. Germline CDR1 reads SGHNT; CDR2 reads YENEEA. V was pared by 5 bases and J by 2 bases, with 9 bases of the junction left unmatched. The DNA for the CDR3 is TGTGCCAGCAGCCCAGGGGGTAAGGGGGCCTACGAGCAGTACTTC. Translating gives CASSPGGKGAYEQYF.

CDR3 sequence reads: CATSRQGSGEQYF. CDR3 sequence (DNA): TGTGCCACTTCCCGACAGGGCAGTGGAGAGCAGTACTTC. V is TRBV15 and J is TRBJ2-7; 7 bases are shared with TRBD1. Germline V gene lookup returns CDR1 LNHNV and CDR2 YYDKDF (reference sequence). The CDR3 spans 13 residues. The junction had 12 bases not matched to a gene; V was cut back by 9 bases and J by 7 bases.

V usage is TRBV20-1 and J usage is TRBJ1-1; the D is unclear. The CDR3 is 11 amino acids. Germline V CDR1 and CDR2: DFQATT, SNEGSKA (reference sequence). Trimming took 2 bases from V and 5 from J, leaving 6 bases between them. The CDR3 loop is CSARQVTEAFF. CDR3 nucleotides: TGCAGTGCTAGACAGGTAACTGAAGCTTTCTTT.

This rearrangement joins TRBV18 to TRBJ2-7, with D possibly being TRBD2 (5 bases). V gave up 0 bases and J gave up 5 bases, with 11 bases separating them. The CDR3 runs to 14 residues. The V gene's germline CDR1 is KGHSH and CDR2 LQKENI. CDR3 coding DNA: TGTGCCAGCTCACCACCGTCGAGGGCCCACGAGCAGTACTTC. Translated, it gives CASSPPSRAHEQYF.

This chain connects TRBV5-1 to TRBJ1-1; unclear D gene. The CDR3 has 14 amino acids. Trimming cost V 2 bases and J 5 bases, with 13 bases left between them. Germline CDR1 reads SGHRS; CDR2 reads YFSETQ. CDR3 coding DNA: TGCGCCAGCAGCTTACAGACCGACCGAACTGAAGCTTTCTTT. Translated: CASSLQTDRTEAFF.

Of note for this clone: Different DNA sequences within this sample yield the same CDR3. This chain uses TRBV18 with TRBJ1-1; TRBD1 aligns across 11 bases. Germline CDR1 is KGHSH and CDR2 is LQKENI. The CDR3 is 15 residues long. Losses at the gene ends were 1 base for V and 8 bases for J; bases not matched to a gene: 6. In DNA form, the CDR3 reads TGTGCCAGCTCACCACAACCGGGACAGGGGGGGGAAGCTTTCTTT. As protein: CASSPQPGQGGEAFF.

This CDR3 is CASSSPGMGGVAHEQYF. The CDR3 DNA reads TGTGCCAGCAGTTCCCCCGGGATGGGGGGTGTTGCCCACGAGCAGTACTTC. V and J are TRBV28 and TRBJ2-7, with D possibly matching TRBD2 (6 bases). V was pared by 4 bases and J by 5 bases, with 24 bases between. Germline lookup yields CDR1 MDHEN and CDR2 SYDVKM. This CDR3 comprises 17 residues.

The chain uses TRBV7-9 and TRBJ1-2; the D gene is possibly TRBD1 (6 bases). V lost 5 bases and J lost 4, with 17 bases in between. The CDR3 is made up of 15 amino acids. Per the germline V gene, CDR1 is SEHNR and CDR2 is FQNEAQ (reference sequence). The CDR3 reads CASSRQPTGSYGYTF. CDR3 DNA sequence: TGTGCCAGCAGCAGACAGCCTACAGGGAGCTATGGCTACACCTTC.

This clone was seen once. The J gene is TRBJ1-5, the V gene TRBV28; no definite D call. This CDR3 region has 15 residues. Germline V CDR1 and CDR2: MDHEN, SYDVKM. V lost 5 bases, J lost 0 bases, and 11 bases lay in between. Here the CDR3 reads CASSPPTYSNQPQHF. The CDR3 DNA is TGTGCCAGCAGTCCCCCGACTTATAGCAATCAGCCCCAGCATTTT.

The J gene is TRBJ2-7, the V gene TRBV6-5, with 7 bases fitting TRBD2. V trimming: 7 bases; J trimming: 5 bases; junction bases outside the gene matches: 8. The germline V gene encodes CDR1 MNHEY and CDR2 SVGAGI. The CDR3 extends over 13 amino acids. The CDR3 spells CASTQPGRNEQYF. In nucleotides, the CDR3 is TGTGCCAGCACACAACCCGGGAGGAACGAGCAGTACTTC.

In DNA form, the CDR3 reads TGTGCCAGCAGTTTAGAGACAGGCTACGAGCAGTACTTC. This codes for CASSLETGYEQYF. The chain couples TRBV12-3 or TRBV12-4 to TRBJ2-7, with D perhaps matching TRBD1 (6 bases). CDR3 length equals 13 residues. Between the trimmed V and J ends, which lost 1 base and 3 bases, there was a span of 7 bases.

CDR3 nucleotide sequence: TGTGCCAGTAGTATTGGAGAGACAGATACGCAGTATTTT. Translated, it gives CASSIGETDTQYF. The genes are TRBV19 and TRBJ2-3; D is unclear. The V end lost 3 bases, the J end lost 3 bases, and 7 bases lay between the germline ends. Per germline, CDR1 LNHDA and CDR2 SQIVND (reference sequence). This CDR3 has 13 residues.

The rearrangement links TRBV4-1 to TRBJ2-7, with D perhaps matching TRBD2 (5 bases). V gave up 4 bases and J gave up 5 bases, with 12 bases separating them. This CDR3 is built from 13 residues. CDR1 MGHRA and CDR2 YSYEKL come from the germline V gene. CDR3 sequence: CASSPEERHEQYF. In nucleotides, the CDR3 is TGCGCCAGCAGCCCAGAGGAGCGGCACGAGCAGTACTTC.

The chain employs TRBV2 and TRBJ1-5; maybe TRBD1 (6 bases). Looked up from germline, CDR1 is SNHLY and CDR2 is FYNNEI. Trimming shortened V by 7 bases and J by 5 bases, and 27 bases separated the two germline ends. This CDR3 is built from 18 residues. The CDR3 DNA reads as TGTGCCAGCAATCAGGCCCGGGGGGCGGGTTTCGGTGATCAGCCCCAGCATTTT. Its translation: CASNQARGAGFGDQPQHF.

The V gene is TRBV5-6, the J gene TRBJ2-2, with D possibly TRBD2 on 6 matching bases. V gave up 3 bases and J gave up 4 bases, with 7 bases separating them. Germline V gives CDR1 SGHDT, CDR2 YYEEEE. There are 13 residues in the CDR3. The DNA for the CDR3 is TGTGCCAGCAGCTGGGGGGTCACCGGGGAGCTGTTTTTT. It is translated as CASSWGVTGELFF.

This sequence joins TRBV5-1 and TRBJ2-5; perhaps TRBD2 as D (6 bases). V lost 5 bases, J lost 0 bases, and 11 bases lay in between. Germline-derived CDR1 and CDR2 are SGHRS and YFSETQ. There are 14 residues in the CDR3. The CDR3 region is CASSSWEDQETQYF. DNA for the CDR3: TGCGCCAGCAGTTCTTGGGAGGACCAAGAGACCCAGTACTTC.

The V call is TRBV7-2, the J call TRBJ1-2; D unresolved. Germline V gene lookup returns CDR1 SGHTA and CDR2 FQGNSA. The CDR3 extends over 13 amino acids. V lost 5 bases and J lost 8, with 15 bases in between. The CDR3 reads CASSVGRARGYTF. DNA for the CDR3: TGTGCCAGCAGCGTCGGGAGAGCTCGGGGCTACACCTTC.

The rearrangement uses TRBV7-2 and TRBJ1-1; no clear D. Trimming took off 5 bases at V and 2 bases at J, with 9 bases between the two ends. CDR1 is SGHTA and CDR2 is FQGNSA in the germline V gene. The CDR3 runs 13 residues. CDR3 residues: CASSLSVNTEAFF. CDR3 DNA: TGTGCCAGCAGCCTCTCAGTTAACACTGAAGCTTTCTTT.

This clone has a count of ten or more. Other DNA sequences in the sample encode the same CDR3. The genes are TRBV15 and TRBJ1-6; D may be TRBD1 (6 bases). V dropped 2 bases and J dropped 4 bases, with 6 bases sitting between them. The CDR3 contains 14 residues. Germline V gene data show CDR1 as LNHNV and CDR2 as YYDKDF (reference sequence). The CDR3 loop is CATSRQGYNSPLHF. The CDR3 DNA reads as TGTGCCACCAGCAGACAGGGGTATAATTCACCCCTCCACTTT.